The sequence of this T cell receptor beta chain was determined in a study of blood T cells in healthy people across ages. General study points: Measured against age, TCR beta diversity per million T cells decreased in a roughly linear manner. Long-lived and aged donors differed, with more naive CD4+ cells and higher diversity in the long-lived.

This clonotype was observed many times. The antigen remains undetermined. The use of a sample-barcoded 5' primer and a J-beta primer mix characterized a second PCR of roughly 7 to 11 cycles. Researchers report that each sample yielded at least 2.5 million CDR3-containing paired-end reads. TCRdb independently ran MiXCR on the 5' RACE reads; one entry per CDR3 protein. The sample records some 800,000 distinct CDR3 sequences, more than 20% being singletons. V lost 3 bases, J lost 4 bases, and 1 base stayed unmatched. The CDR3 is made up of 13 amino acids. In germline, CDR1 is SGHTA, CDR2 FQGNSA. These data also featured in a second study, about T cells of mothers and their children. In that study: It was related mother-child pairs that showed slightly higher overlap than unrelated pairs, without reaching significance.

The sample taken for sequencing was blood. This receptor was obtained from a boy under 18 in good health. This chain links TRBV7-2 with TRBJ1-1; 8 bases are a match to TRBD1. CDR3 in amino acids: CASSFGTGTEAFF. Here the CDR3 DNA reads TGTGCCAGCAGCTTTGGGACAGGCACTGAAGCTTTCTTT.